This T cell receptor (beta chain) was captured in a study of TIL therapy for anti-PD-1-resistant metastatic lung cancer. Study-wide background: Progressing patients received lymphodepletion, expanded TIL infusion and IL-2.

Of note for this clone: The antigen remains undetermined.

The libraries were made with immunoSEQ v3. Each library reached some 2.1 million read pairs, or roughly 4.5-6.5 million at deep level. Repertoires were generated with immunoSEQ multiplex PCR, while TCRdb's copy carries only in-frame clones and drops some. Among approximately 20,000 clones listed, nearly 80% were seen once. Time point indicated: pre-treatment sample, taken before nivolumab and TIL therapy. Study-wide points: After infusion, TIL clonotypes partly replaced peripheral T cells and declined over months. This highly selected cohort may not generalize to typical lung cancer patients.

The V gene's germline CDR1 is SGHTA and CDR2 FQGNSA. The CDR3 contains 18 residues. Trimming at V came to 4 bases and at J to 5 bases, leaving 16 bases not matched to a gene. This chain links TRBV7-2 with TRBJ2-5; 10 nucleotides match TRBD2. Specimen: blood, collected at baseline. This TCR derives from a person aged 25-80 years with non-small cell lung cancer. The CDR3 bases are TGTGCCAGCAGCTCCGAAACCGGGACTAGCGCCATTAGGGAGACCCAGTACTTC. This encodes CASSSETGTSAIRETQYF.